The rows below give T cell receptor beta chains drawn from one sample of a study of OX40 agonist ivuxolimab in advanced cancers. Measured with immunoSEQ multiplex PCR; TCRdb has only the in-frame clones, and not every one. The repertoire has about 76,000 clones, around four fifths of them found once; the top ten carry 1.5% to 2%. The material was CD4+ or CD8+ T cells sorted from blood, obtained in a trial of the OX40 agonist ivuxolimab. Receptors were obtained from an adult with an advanced solid tumor such as melanoma, head and neck, liver or kidney cancer. Both conserved end residues are trimmed from each CDR3. Rows may omit the clone size; those that give it use once, few, many or a size class.

>TRBJ1-2|TRBV5-6|NA
ASSLWDRGGGYT
>TRBJ1-5|TRBV7-2|once
ASSLVSGGNQPQH
>TRBJ1-1|TRBV2|NA
ASSRTELNTEAF
>TRBJ2-2|TRBV30|NA
AWRGGRSNTGELF
>TRBJ2-5|TRBV6-1|NA
ASSEVGLIETQY
>TRBJ1-2|TRBV27|NA
ASSFSRSNYGYT
>TRBJ2-2|TRBV7-3|NA
ASSQSGVPTGELF
>TRBJ2-2|TRBV6-6|NA
ASSLAGETQGGELF
>TRBJ2-2|TRBV5-1|NA
ASRTGTGGTGELF
>TRBJ2-1|TRBV4-3|NA
ASSLLAGGVSYNEQF
>TRBJ2-3|TRBV7-6|once
ASSASGTGLDTQY
>TRBJ2-7|TRBV6-6|NA
ASSYSGLRAEQY
>TRBJ2-1|TRBV11-2|NA
ASSRRLAGVHEQF
>TRBJ2-3|TRBV18|NA
ASSAMQNPGGTDTQY
>TRBJ1-4|TRBV27|NA
ASSYSGVRDEKLF
>TRBJ2-5|TRBV7-9|NA
ASSSSVLGFGETQY
>TRBJ1-4|TRBV5-1|NA
ASSLVPPTPDRFNEKLF
>TRBJ1-4|TRBV7-2|NA
ASSLTGSLNEKLF
>TRBJ2-1|TRBV27|NA
ASSLGHEQF
>TRBJ2-7|TRBV7-9|few
ASSFGGTASQQY
>TRBJ1-5|TRBV13|NA
ASSIGDQPQH
>TRBJ1-2|TRBV7-2|NA
ASSLVGKDYGYT
>TRBJ1-6|TRBV19|NA
ASGDVHNSPLH
>TRBJ2-7|TRBV2|NA
ASSGSSGSYEQY
>TRBJ2-5|TRBV18|NA
ASSRGTSGYQETQY
>TRBJ1-4|TRBV5-1|NA
ASSLAGRGSEKLF
>TRBJ2-5|TRBV29-1|NA
SAWTSGETQY
>TRBJ2-3|TRBV7-6|few
ASSLVASSTDTQY
>TRBJ2-7|TRBV11-3|NA
ASSSTPGPTGEQY
>TRBJ2-1|TRBV9|NA
ASSVSGTYNEQF
>TRBJ2-3|TRBV7-2|NA
ASSLVPLGTDTQY
>TRBJ2-1|TRBV7-8|NA
ASSSRGMASYNEQF
>TRBJ1-1|TRBV18|NA
ASSPRGSANTEAF
>TRBJ2-3|TRBV7-2|NA
ASRPTGTDTQY
>TRBJ2-5|TRBV7-2|NA
ASSGKTSGGGETQY
>TRBJ1-6|TRBV30|NA
AWGGRPPLH
>TRBJ2-7|TRBV14|NA
ASSRLSASYEQY
>TRBJ2-7|TRBV28|NA
ASSFVGRSFYEQY
>TRBJ1-2|TRBV9|NA
ASSVNHAGSGYT
>TRBJ1-2|TRBV7-8|NA
ASSVGGRQGSYGYT
>TRBJ2-7|TRBV7-9|NA
ASSTGTGLWEQY
>TRBJ1-2|TRBV29-1|few
SVLGQDYGYT
>TRBJ2-3|TRBV5-1|NA
ASTSGLAGGSDTQY
>TRBJ1-3|TRBV5-8|NA
ASSLRQTNTIY
>TRBJ2-7|TRBV5-1|few
ASSQQPGVGYEQY
>TRBJ2-3|TRBV6-1|NA
ASSEWGALLTDTQY
>TRBJ2-2|TRBV7-9|NA
ASSRTSGPSNTGELF